These 21 T cell receptor beta chains came from one sample sequenced in a study of T-cell reconstitution after alpha-beta-depleted transplantation in children. Library preparation (for TCRbeta) was performed with unique molecular identifiers. TCRdb re-called the PCR reads with MiXCR, one entry per CDR3 protein. The repertoire has about 260,000 distinct CDR3 sequences, roughly 8.2% of them found once; the top ten carry 6% to 7%. The input for sequencing was PBMCs, mostly from graft donor cells, taken 180 days after TCRalphabeta/CD19-depleted stem cell transplant. The receptors shown here come from a male patient younger than 18 who had a stem cell transplant for acute lymphoblastic leukemia, so the T cells may come from the graft donor.

Many counts were recorded for this clonotype. V gene TRBV12-3 or TRBV12-4 combines with J gene TRBJ2-3; either TRBD1 or TRBD2 may supply D (5 bases each). The CDR3 totals 14 residues. V was trimmed by 5 bases and J by 2 bases, leaving 11 bases between them. As DNA, the CDR3 is TGTGCCAGCAGTCGGGACGGATCCACAGATACGCAGTATTTT. As protein: CASSRDGSTDTQYF.

The chain couples TRBV6-5 to TRBJ1-4; D unclear. Trimming stripped 5 bases from V and 7 bases from J, with 11 bases between. This CDR3 contains 13 residues. Germline assignment: CDR1 MNHEY and CDR2 SVGAGI. In nucleotides, the CDR3 is TGTGCCAGCAGTGCGAATCTTGGTGAAAAACTGTTTTTT. This gives the protein CASSANLGEKLFF.

This clonotype was detected ten times or more. The chain combines TRBV12-3 or TRBV12-4 with TRBJ1-1; TRBD1 matches at 8 bases. Trimming removed 3 bases from V and 4 bases from J; junction bases left unmatched: 7. The CDR3 consists of 15 residues. This CDR3 reads CASSFQGAGFTEAFF. The CDR3, as DNA: TGTGCCAGCAGTTTTCAGGGGGCAGGGTTCACTGAAGCTTTCTTT.

There are many counts of this clonotype. This chain links TRBV7-4 with TRBJ1-1; D ambiguous. V was cut by 1 base and J by 1 base, with 16 bases left in between. Per the germline V gene, CDR1 is SGHVT and CDR2 is SQSDAQ. The CDR3 length is 17 residues. The chain's CDR3 is CASSLGGSRAANTEAFF. CDR3 bases: TGTGCCAGCAGCTTAGGAGGCAGTAGGGCAGCGAACACTGAAGCTTTCTTT. The variable domain in full, with the rest retrieved from reference TRBV7-4 and TRBJ1-1, is GAGVSQSPRYKVAKRGRDVALRCDSISGHVTLYWYRQTLGQGSEVLTYSQSDAQRDKSGRPSGRFSAERPERSVSTLKIQRTEQGDSAVYLCASSLGGSRAANTEAFFGQGTRLTVV.

This clonotype was observed at least ten times. V gene TRBV9 combines with J gene TRBJ1-2; the D gene is possibly TRBD1 (5 bases). CDR1 is SGDLS and CDR2 is YYNGEE in the germline V gene. The CDR3 is 14 amino acids. With 0 bases removed from V and 4 bases from J, the gap between germline ends came to 10 bases. The CDR3 sequence is CASSVGAGSYGYTF. In nucleotides, the CDR3 is TGTGCCAGCAGCGTAGGGGCAGGGTCCTATGGCTACACCTTC. The full variable domain, rest sourced from reference TRBV9 and TRBJ1-2, is DSGVTQTPKHLITATGQRVTLRCSPRSGDLSVYWYQQSLDQGLQFLIQYYNGEERAKGNILERFSAQQFPDLHSELNLSSLELGDSALYFCASSVGAGSYGYTFGSGTRLTVV.

This clonotype has a handful of counts. V usage is TRBV3-1 and J usage is TRBJ2-2; tentatively, D is TRBD1 (6 bases). V lost 4 bases and J lost 6, with 12 bases in between. CDR1 is LGHDT and CDR2 is YNNKEL in the germline V gene (reference sequence). This CDR3 comprises 14 residues. The CDR3 DNA reads as TGTGCCAGCAGCCTCCGGGACACGGCCGGGGAGCTGTTTTTT. Its translation is CASSLRDTAGELFF.

This clonotype was detected ten times or more. The chain combines TRBV6-2 or TRBV6-3 with TRBJ2-7; D unclear. CDR1 and CDR2 from the germline V gene are MNHEY and SVGEGT. The CDR3 totals 14 residues. Trimming removed 6 bases from V and 0 bases from J, with 12 bases in between. The CDR3 loop is CASSRVRYSYEQYF. The CDR3 coding sequence is TGTGCCAGCAGCCGGGTCCGGTACTCCTACGAGCAGTACTTC.

Many counts were recorded for this clonotype. This chain connects TRBV4-2 to TRBJ2-2, with D perhaps assigned TRBD1 or TRBD2 (6 bases each). The V gene's germline CDR1 is LGHNA and CDR2 YNFKEQ. V was shortened by 0 bases and J by 6 bases, with 17 bases between the two germline ends. The CDR3 consists of 17 residues. The CDR3: CASSQEYREVYPGELFF. CDR3 DNA sequence: TGTGCCAGCAGCCAAGAGTACAGGGAGGTTTATCCCGGGGAGCTGTTTTTT.

This clonotype was seen repeatedly, ten times or more. This chain links TRBV2 with TRBJ1-1; D is unresolved. CDR3 size: 15 residues. The V end lost 3 bases, the J end lost 3 bases, and 14 bases lay between the germline ends. The V gene's germline CDR1 is SNHLY and CDR2 FYNNEI. CDR3 sequence: CASSEGNMRDTEAFF. CDR3 coding DNA: TGTGCCAGCAGTGAGGGGAATATGAGGGACACTGAAGCTTTCTTT.

This clonotype was seen at least ten times. This chain links TRBV20-1 with TRBJ2-2; D is undetermined. The length of the CDR3 is 15 residues. V lost 3 bases to trimming and J lost 3 bases, with 14 bases between them. Germline loops: CDR1 DFQATT, CDR2 SNEGSKA (reference sequence). The CDR3 DNA follows: TGCAGTGCTAGGGTTCGCCTAGAGGACACCGGGGAGCTGTTTTTT. Translation: CSARVRLEDTGELFF.

In its sample, this clonotype was seen a few times. The chain uses TRBV7-2 and TRBJ2-5; D may be TRBD1 or TRBD2 (5 bases each). The CDR3 has 15 residues. The germline V gene has CDR1 SGHTA and CDR2 FQGNSA. Between the trimmed V and J ends, which lost 5 bases and 5 bases, there was a span of 18 bases. The CDR3 region has the DNA TGTGCCAGCAGCGTATCCGGGACCCACGGGGAGACCCAGTACTTC. This codes for CASSVSGTHGETQYF.

The chain links TRBV11-1 to TRBJ2-5; D not resolved. V gave up 3 bases and J gave up 5 bases, with 10 bases separating them. From germline, CDR1 is SGHAT and CDR2 FQDESV (reference sequence). This CDR3 has 13 amino acids. This CDR3 is CASSFHPQETQYF. CDR3 nucleotide sequence: TGTGCCAGCAGCTTCCACCCGCAGGAGACCCAGTACTTC.

This clonotype was picked up many times. The chain is built from TRBV5-5 and TRBJ1-5; TRBD1 matches 10 bases. This CDR3 comprises 16 residues. V gave up 4 bases and J gave up 5 bases; unmatched junction bases: 9. Germline loops: CDR1 SGHKS, CDR2 YYEKEE (reference sequence). The CDR3 DNA follows: TGTGCCAGCAGCGCCAGGACAGGGGGAAAGGATCAGCCCCAGCATTTT. Amino acid sequence: CASSARTGGKDQPQHF.

At least ten counts were recorded for this clonotype. The genes are TRBV6-5 and TRBJ2-3; D is undetermined. The CDR3 has 12 residues. V was clipped by 6 bases and J by 2 bases, with 6 bases between them. Germline CDR1 MNHEY, CDR2 SVGAGI. CDR3 DNA: TGTGCCAGCAGGTCCCACACAGATACGCAGTATTTT. Its protein product is CASRSHTDTQYF.

This clonotype was found a few times. The chain uses TRBV10-2 and TRBJ2-3, with D possibly matching TRBD2 (7 bases). Per the germline V gene, CDR1 is WSHSY and CDR2 is SAAADI. The CDR3 totals 18 residues. V lost 1 base and J 2 bases, leaving 19 bases between the germline ends. The CDR3 DNA follows: TGCGCCAGCAGTGAGTGGGGGGGGGGGCGAGGTTCCACAGATACGCAGTATTTT. Translation: CASSEWGGGRGSTDTQYF.

The sample holds many counts of this clonotype. The V call is TRBV3-1, the J call TRBJ2-1; D is unclear. Germline CDR1 and CDR2: LGHDT and YNNKEL (reference sequence). The CDR3 is 14 residues long. Trimming left V 1 base short and J 8 bases short, with 12 bases between. Here the CDR3 reads CASSQGLPSDEQFF. DNA of the CDR3: TGTGCCAGCAGCCAAGGGCTACCCTCGGATGAGCAGTTCTTC.

This clonotype was recorded at least ten times. The chain couples TRBV28 to TRBJ1-1, with no clear D. Looked up from germline, CDR1 is MDHEN and CDR2 is SYDVKM. The V gene lost 3 bases and the J gene lost 8 bases, with 7 bases spanning the gap. The CDR3 length is 11 residues. The CDR3 loop reads CASSFFQEAFF. DNA of the CDR3: TGTGCCAGCAGTTTTTTCCAAGAAGCTTTCTTT.

The V call is TRBV7-2, the J call TRBJ2-2; D may be TRBD1 or TRBD2 (5 bases each). The CDR3 loop spans 15 amino acids. V was trimmed by 5 bases and J by 9 bases, leaving 19 bases between them. The germline CDR1 and CDR2 sequences are SGHTA and FQGNSA. The CDR3 is CASSGQGGNGWELFF. As DNA, the CDR3 is TGTGCCAGCAGCGGACAAGGAGGCAATGGGTGGGAGCTGTTTTTT.

This clonotype showed up many times. The chain joins TRBV5-5 to TRBJ1-5, with D maybe TRBD1 (5 bases). Germline-derived CDR1 and CDR2 are SGHKS and YYEKEE (reference sequence). The V and J ends lost 0 bases and 4 bases respectively, with 14 bases between them. This CDR3 region has 16 residues. The CDR3 loop reads CASSLALLGANQPQHF. The CDR3 region has the DNA TGTGCCAGCAGCTTGGCATTGTTAGGGGCGAATCAGCCCCAGCATTTT.

This clonotype was recorded at least ten times. V usage is TRBV28 and J usage is TRBJ2-7, with D possibly being TRBD1 (6 bases). The CDR3 sequence is 11 residues long. The V gene lost 6 bases and the J gene lost 3 bases, with 6 bases spanning the gap. CDR1 MDHEN and CDR2 SYDVKM come from the germline V gene. Written as DNA, the CDR3 is TGTGCCAGCAGACAGGGCTACGAGCAGTACTTC. Its protein is CASRQGYEQYF.

On this clonotype: This may be a read error: a much more frequent sequence differs by one nucleotide. The V and J genes are TRBV20-1 and TRBJ2-3; D is undetermined. CDR1 DFQATT and CDR2 SNEGSKA come from the germline V gene (reference sequence). V was trimmed by 1 base and J by 6 bases, leaving 8 bases between them. The CDR3 spans 12 residues. CDR3 region: CSARAFGDTQYF. In DNA, the CDR3 is TGCAGTGCTAGAGCTTTCGGGGATACGCAGTATTTT.